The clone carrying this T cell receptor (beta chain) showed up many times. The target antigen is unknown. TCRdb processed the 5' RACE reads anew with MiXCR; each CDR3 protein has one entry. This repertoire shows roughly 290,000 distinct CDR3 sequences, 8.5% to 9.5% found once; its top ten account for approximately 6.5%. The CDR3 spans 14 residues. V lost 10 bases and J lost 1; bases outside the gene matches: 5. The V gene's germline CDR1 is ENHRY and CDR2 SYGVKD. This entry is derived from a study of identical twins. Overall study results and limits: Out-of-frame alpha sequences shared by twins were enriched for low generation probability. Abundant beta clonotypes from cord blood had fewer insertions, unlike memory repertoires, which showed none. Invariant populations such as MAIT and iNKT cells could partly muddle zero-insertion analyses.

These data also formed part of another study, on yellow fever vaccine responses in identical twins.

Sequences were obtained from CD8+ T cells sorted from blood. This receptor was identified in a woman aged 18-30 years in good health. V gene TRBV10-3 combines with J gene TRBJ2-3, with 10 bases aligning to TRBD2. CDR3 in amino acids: CATLTSGGTDTQYF. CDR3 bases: TGTGCCACCCTAACTAGCGGGGGCACAGATACGCAGTATTTT.